These 24 T cell receptor beta chains were all obtained from the same sample, sequenced in a study of T-cell memory formation after mild COVID-19. TCRdb passed the 5' RACE reads through MiXCR, listing each CDR3 protein once. The sample records over 60,000 distinct CDR3 sequences, over 15% being singletons. Material: PBMCs or a T cell subset sorted from them (not recorded which). The receptor set was obtained from an adult woman who had mild COVID-19 (a few samples of this study predate the infection). Cell type and time point are not known.

CDR3 sequence (DNA): TGTGCCAGCAGCTTAAGGGGCGGGACACCTCAAGAGACCCAGTACTTC. It encodes CASSLRGGTPQETQYF. This rearrangement joins TRBV7-3 to TRBJ2-5; the D gene could be TRBD1 or TRBD2 (6 bases each). The germline gives CDR1 SGHTA, CDR2 FQGTGA. Trimming shortened V by 1 base and J by 2 bases, and 14 bases separated the two germline ends. There are 16 residues in the CDR3.

This clonotype was counted a few times. The genes are TRBV4-2 and TRBJ1-1, with 7 bases identical to TRBD1. V was clipped by 3 bases and J by 4 bases; unmatched bases: 5. The CDR3 spans 14 residues. The V gene's germline CDR1 is LGHNA and CDR2 YNFKEQ. The CDR3 region is CASSHRTGTTEAFF. As DNA, the CDR3 is TGTGCCAGCAGCCACAGGACAGGAACCACTGAAGCTTTCTTT.

The V call is TRBV4-2, the J call TRBJ2-1; 10 bases fit TRBD1. The CDR3 is 16 amino acids. V was pared by 6 bases and J by 4 bases, with 9 bases of the junction left unmatched. Germline V gene sequence: CDR1 LGHNA, CDR2 YNFKEQ. CDR3 nucleotide sequence: TGTGCCAGCAGTCATCGGACAGGGGGAGGGTACAATGAGCAGTTCTTC. Translation gives CASSHRTGGGYNEQFF.

This chain uses TRBV11-2 with TRBJ2-7; 13 nucleotides agree with TRBD2. CDR1 is SGHAT, CDR2 FQNNGV, per germline. CDR3 size: 17 residues. The V and J ends lost 5 bases and 3 bases, in that order; junction bases with no gene match: 10. The CDR3 is CASSPGLAGELLYEQYF. Written as DNA, the CDR3 is TGTGCCAGCAGCCCTGGACTAGCGGGAGAGTTACTCTACGAGCAGTACTTC.

V usage is TRBV25-1 and J usage is TRBJ2-7, with TRBD2 identical over 7 bases. V gave up 7 bases and J gave up 6 bases; unmatched junction bases: 6. The CDR3 sequence is 12 residues long. In germline, CDR1 is MGHDK, CDR2 SYGVNS. CDR3 region: CASNLGGGEQYF. Here the CDR3 DNA reads TGTGCCAGCAACCTGGGCGGGGGCGAGCAGTACTTC.

The J gene is TRBJ2-1, the V gene TRBV20-1, with 8 nucleotides matching TRBD2. Germline CDR1 is DFQATT and CDR2 is SNEGSKA (reference sequence). The ends lost 3 bases at V and 0 bases at J; junction bases unmatched: 4. The CDR3 extends over 15 amino acids. As DNA, the CDR3 is TGCAGTGCTAGGACTAGCGATAGCTCCTACAATGAGCAGTTCTTC. Translation: CSARTSDSSYNEQFF.

In its sample, this clonotype was seen a few times. V is TRBV5-1 and J is TRBJ2-5; D possibly uses TRBD1 or TRBD2 (5 bases each). CDR1 is SGHRS and CDR2 is YFSETQ in the germline V gene. This CDR3 has 14 amino acids. V lost 4 bases to trimming and J lost 2 bases, with 12 bases between them. Here the CDR3 reads CASSRGEGQETQYF. The DNA for the CDR3 is TGCGCCAGCAGCAGAGGAGAGGGGCAAGAGACCCAGTACTTC.

The V and J genes are TRBV10-3 and TRBJ2-1; D possibly uses TRBD1 or TRBD2 (5 bases each). CDR3 length equals 13 residues. Germline assignment: CDR1 ENHRY and CDR2 SYGVKD. As DNA, the CDR3 is TGTGCGGTAGGGACCAGCTCCTACAATGAGCAGTTCTTC. The encoded protein is CAVGTSSYNEQFF.

This clonotype has a handful of counts. This rearrangement joins TRBV5-1 to TRBJ2-3, with D perhaps TRBD2 (6 bases). V was clipped by 0 bases and J by 4 bases, with 18 bases between them. CDR3 length: 17 amino acids. In germline, CDR1 is SGHRS, CDR2 YFSETQ. CDR3 protein: CASSLVGEVHTADTQYF. CDR3 sequence (DNA): TGCGCCAGCAGCTTGGTTGGGGAGGTCCACACGGCAGATACGCAGTATTTT. Full variable domain (outside the CDR3, taken from reference TRBV5-1 and TRBJ2-3): KAGVTQTPRYLIKTRGQQVTLSCSPISGHRSVSWYQQTPGQGLQFLFEYFSETQRNKGNFPGRFSGRQFSNSRSEMNVSTLELGDSALYLCASSLVGEVHTADTQYFGPGTRLTVL.

This clonotype has just a few counts. The J gene is TRBJ2-1, the V gene TRBV24-1, with 8 bases matching TRBD1. Germline CDR1 and CDR2: KGHDR and SFDVKD. V was pared by 4 bases and J by 5 bases, with 6 bases of the junction left unmatched. This CDR3 is 15 amino acids long. The CDR3 sequence is CATSDRQGLNNEQFF. The CDR3 DNA is TGTGCCACCAGTGACCGACAGGGGTTGAACAATGAGCAGTTCTTC.

This clonotype was counted only a few times. The chain joins TRBV4-2 to TRBJ2-3; D is undetermined. Germline values: CDR1 LGHNA, CDR2 YNFKEQ. CDR3 size: 14 residues. V lost 1 base to trimming and J lost 4 bases, with 9 bases between them. CDR3 residues: CASSQGFASDTQYF. CDR3 bases: TGTGCCAGCAGCCAAGGTTTTGCGTCAGATACGCAGTATTTT.

This clonotype occurred a few times. This rearrangement joins TRBV5-1 to TRBJ1-2; D is uncertain. The CDR3 runs 15 residues. The germline V gene has CDR1 SGHRS and CDR2 YFSETQ. The ends were cut back, 0 bases at V and 0 bases at J, with 9 bases in the middle. Here the CDR3 DNA reads TGCGCCAGCAGCTTGGTCGGGAACGCTAACTATGGCTACACCTTC. Translated, it gives CASSLVGNANYGYTF. The full variable domain, completed using reference TRBV5-1 and TRBJ1-2, is KAGVTQTPRYLIKTRGQQVTLSCSPISGHRSVSWYQQTPGQGLQFLFEYFSETQRNKGNFPGRFSGRQFSNSRSEMNVSTLELGDSALYLCASSLVGNANYGYTFGSGTRLTVV.

This chain uses TRBV6-5 with TRBJ2-3; tentative D call: TRBD1 (5 bases). Germline assignment: CDR1 MNHEY and CDR2 SVGAGI. Trimming shortened V by 9 bases and J by 4 bases, and 8 bases separated the two germline ends. The CDR3 consists of 11 residues. DNA for the CDR3: TGTGCCAGTGAACAGGCAGATACGCAGTATTTT. It is translated as CASEQADTQYF.

This rearrangement joins TRBV5-1 to TRBJ2-1; D not certain. CDR1 and CDR2 from the germline V gene are SGHRS and YFSETQ. V was trimmed by 5 bases and J by 5 bases, leaving 8 bases between them. The CDR3 has 12 amino acids. Here the CDR3 reads CASSFPDNEQFF. The CDR3 nucleotides read TGCGCCAGCAGTTTTCCAGACAATGAGCAGTTCTTC.

V and J are TRBV21-1 and TRBJ1-5. TRBV21-1 is recorded as a pseudogene. This CDR3 has 15 residues. This CDR3 reads CASSNGAQINQPQHF. The CDR3 region has the DNA TGTGCCAGCAGCAACGGAGCCCAGATCAATCAGCCCCAGCATTTT.

The sample holds many counts of this clonotype. Here the CDR3 DNA reads TGCGCCAGCAGTGGCGGGACTTCCTACAATGAGCAGTTCTTC. This gives the protein CASSGGTSYNEQFF. The V and J genes are TRBV10-2 and TRBJ2-1, with TRBD2 as a possible D gene (6 bases). Between the trimmed V and J ends, which lost 4 bases and 1 base, there was a span of 8 bases. This CDR3 comprises 14 residues. Germline V gives CDR1 WSHSY, CDR2 SAAADI.

This clonotype has more than one count but fewer than ten. The rearrangement uses TRBV12-3 or TRBV12-4 and TRBJ2-2; 8 bases line up with TRBD1. CDR3 size: 16 residues. Trimming cost V 7 bases and J 5 bases; bases outside gene matches: 12. The DNA of the CDR3 is TGTGCCAGCACCTTACCCCTCGGACAGGGTACCGGGGAGCTGTTTTTT. Amino acids: CASTLPLGQGTGELFF.

The chain links TRBV29-1 to TRBJ2-1; TRBD2 agrees at 8 bases. CDR3 length: 10 residues. Germline assignment: CDR1 SQVTM and CDR2 ANQGSEA. The CDR3 region is CSAGGNEQFF. For the CDR3, the DNA is TGCAGTGCGGGGGGCAATGAGCAGTTCTTC.

The chain couples TRBV12-3 or TRBV12-4 to TRBJ2-3; TRBD2 is a possible D gene (5 bases). CDR3 length: 16 amino acids. Trimming took 8 bases from V and 6 from J, leaving 24 bases between them. CDR3 sequence (DNA): TGTGCCAGCCCCCCCGGCCAGGACTCTGTCGTCGATACGCAGTATTTT. This gives the protein CASPPGQDSVVDTQYF.

The chain recombines TRBV29-1 with TRBJ2-5; 10 bases agree with TRBD1. This CDR3 is built from 13 residues. Unmatched junction bases numbered 2, after V lost 1 base and J lost 6 bases. Looked up from germline, CDR1 is SQVTM and CDR2 is ANQGSEA. DNA for the CDR3: TGCAGCGTTGAAGGGACAGGGGGTAAGACCCAGTACTTC. Protein sequence: CSVEGTGGKTQYF.

The gene calls are TRBV7-4 and TRBJ1-6; unclear D gene. V lost 5 bases, J lost 8 bases, and 22 bases lay in between. The CDR3 runs 17 residues. CDR1 SGHVT and CDR2 SQSDAQ come from the germline V gene. The CDR3 sequence: CASSPRSLGADDSPLHF. The CDR3 DNA follows: TGTGCCAGCAGCCCCCGATCACTAGGAGCGGATGATTCACCCCTCCACTTT.

The CDR3 loop is CSAGPGYAEAFF. The CDR3 nucleotides read TGCAGTGCCGGGCCAGGGTACGCTGAAGCTTTCTTT. This rearrangement joins TRBV20-1 to TRBJ1-1, with D tentatively TRBD1 (5 bases). Trimming removed 6 bases from V and 6 bases from J, with 14 bases in between. Germline lookup yields CDR1 DFQATT and CDR2 SNEGSKA (reference sequence). CDR3 length equals 12 residues.

This clonotype was seen only a few times. This chain uses TRBV28 with TRBJ1-2; TRBD1 is a possible D gene (6 bases). CDR3 length: 15 residues. The germline gives CDR1 MDHEN, CDR2 SYDVKM. Deletions cut 5 bases from V and 2 bases from J, with 15 bases between. The CDR3 region has the DNA TGTGCCAGCAGTCCGGGGGACACCTGGAACTATGGCTACACCTTC. Translated, it gives CASSPGDTWNYGYTF.

This rearrangement joins TRBV6-5 to TRBJ1-4; D may be TRBD1 (5 bases). The CDR3 totals 15 residues. Per the germline V gene, CDR1 is MNHEY and CDR2 is SVGAGI. Trimming took 4 bases from V and 5 from J, leaving 14 bases between them. This chain's CDR3 is CASSFLGPGNEKLFF. In DNA form, the CDR3 reads TGTGCCAGCAGTTTTCTGGGGCCGGGGAATGAAAAACTGTTTTTT.